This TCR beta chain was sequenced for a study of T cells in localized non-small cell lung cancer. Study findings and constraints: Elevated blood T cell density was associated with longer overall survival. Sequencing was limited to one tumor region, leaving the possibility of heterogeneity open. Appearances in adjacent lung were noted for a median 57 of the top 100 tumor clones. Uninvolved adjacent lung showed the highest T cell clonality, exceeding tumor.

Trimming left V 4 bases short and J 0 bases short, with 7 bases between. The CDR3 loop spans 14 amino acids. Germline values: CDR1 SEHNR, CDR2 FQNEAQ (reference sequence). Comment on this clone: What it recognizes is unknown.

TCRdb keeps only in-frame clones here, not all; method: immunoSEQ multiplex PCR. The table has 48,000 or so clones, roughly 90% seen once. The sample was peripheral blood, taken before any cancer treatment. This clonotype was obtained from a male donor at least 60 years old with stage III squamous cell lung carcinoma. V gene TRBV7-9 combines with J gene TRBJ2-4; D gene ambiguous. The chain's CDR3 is CASSWQLAKNIQYF. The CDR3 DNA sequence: TGTGCCAGCAGCTGGCAACTAGCCAAAAACATTCAGTACTTC.